Presented here are 18 T cell receptor beta chains from one specimen sequenced in a study of OX40 agonist ivuxolimab in advanced cancers. TCRdb's table, derived via immunoSEQ multiplex PCR, lists solely in-frame clones and lacks some. The sample carries some 150,000 clones, 75% to 95% recorded once. Material: CD4+ or CD8+ T cells sorted from blood, obtained in a trial of the OX40 agonist ivuxolimab. The receptors shown here come from an adult with an advanced solid tumor such as melanoma, head and neck, liver or kidney cancer.

V is TRBV7-8 and J is TRBJ1-5; no definite D call. V lost 5 bases and J 3 bases, leaving 5 bases between the germline ends. CDR1 and CDR2 from the germline V gene are SGHVS and FQNEAQ. The CDR3 covers 12 residues. The CDR3 nucleotides are TGTGCCAGCAGCCGAAACAATCAGCCCCAGCATTTT. Translated: CASSRNNQPQHF.

This rearrangement joins TRBV5-5 to TRBJ1-2, with D unclear. The CDR3 has 15 amino acids. Germline V gene data show CDR1 as SGHKS and CDR2 as YYEKEE (reference sequence). Trimming shortened V by 4 bases and J by 4 bases, and 17 bases separated the two germline ends. The CDR3 bases are TGTGCCAGCAGCCTTACCGAGACATCTAGCTATGGCTACACCTTC. Its translation: CASSLTETSSYGYTF.

The chain uses TRBV5-1 and TRBJ2-3; 9 bases are shared with TRBD2. This CDR3 has 15 residues. V lost 0 bases to trimming and J lost 4 bases; unmatched junction nucleotides: 3. Germline V gives CDR1 SGHRS, CDR2 YFSETQ. The CDR3 DNA reads as TGCGCCAGCAGCTTGGTCAAGCGGGAGGCAGATACGCAGTATTTT. Translated, it gives CASSLVKREADTQYF.

This chain joins TRBV19 and TRBJ2-7, with TRBD2 identical over 10 bases. The germline V gene has CDR1 LNHDA and CDR2 SQIVND (reference sequence). The CDR3 covers 15 residues. The V segment lost 3 bases and the J segment 4 bases; nucleotides outside the gene matches: 6. DNA for the CDR3: TGTGCCAGTAGTATTCGAGCGGGAGGGAGGTACGAGCAGTACTTC. Its protein product is CASSIRAGGRYEQYF.

The chain has TRBV27 and TRBJ1-3; unclear D gene. The CDR3 totals 15 residues. The V end lost 0 bases, the J end lost 4 bases, and 10 bases lay between the germline ends. Germline V CDR1 and CDR2: MNHEY, SMNVEV (reference sequence). CDR3 loop: CASSLSGPAGNTIYF. CDR3 nucleotides: TGTGCCAGCAGTTTATCAGGGCCAGCCGGAAACACCATATATTTT.

The rearrangement links TRBV6-1 to TRBJ2-5; the D gene is possibly TRBD1 (5 bases). The CDR3 length is 15 residues. V lost 1 base and J 1 base, leaving 10 bases between the germline ends. Germline V gives CDR1 MNHNS, CDR2 SASEGT. CDR3 residues: CASSEVYRTQETQYF. DNA of the CDR3: TGTGCCAGCAGTGAAGTATACAGGACCCAAGAGACCCAGTACTTC.

The V and J genes are TRBV28 and TRBJ2-6; D gene ambiguous. The germline V gene has CDR1 MDHEN and CDR2 SYDVKM. The CDR3 has 13 residues. Deletions cut 7 bases from V and 1 base from J, with 5 bases between. This chain's CDR3 is CASIMSGANVLTF. CDR3 sequence (DNA): TGTGCCAGCATAATGTCTGGGGCCAACGTCCTGACTTTC.

V usage is TRBV7-2 and J usage is TRBJ1-6, with D uncertain. Trimming pared 6 bases from V and 7 bases from J, leaving 10 bases between. The germline gives CDR1 SGHTA, CDR2 FQGNSA. This CDR3 has 13 residues. CDR3 in amino acids: CASSSSRNSPLHF. Written as DNA, the CDR3 is TGTGCCAGCAGTTCCTCCAGAAATTCACCCCTCCACTTT. Drawing the rest from reference TRBV7-2 and TRBJ1-6, the complete variable domain is GAGVSQSPSNKVTEKGKDVELRCDPISGHTALYWYRQSLGQGLEFLIYFQGNSAPDKSGLPSDRFSAERTGGSVSTLTIQRTQQEDSAVYLCASSSSRNSPLHFGNGTRLTVT.

The rearrangement uses TRBV9 and TRBJ2-3, with D unresolved. Germline values: CDR1 SGDLS, CDR2 YYNGEE. Trimming took off 4 bases at V and 0 bases at J, with 21 bases between the two ends. This CDR3 is 18 amino acids long. CDR3 sequence reads: CASSPNLVAGPSTDTQYF. The CDR3 DNA reads TGTGCCAGCAGCCCCAATTTGGTGGCAGGACCAAGCACAGATACGCAGTATTTT.

The chain uses TRBV6-5 and TRBJ2-2; D is perhaps TRBD1 (5 bases). This CDR3 is 15 amino acids long. Germline-derived CDR1 and CDR2 are MNHEY and SVGAGI. V dropped 1 base and J dropped 2 bases, with 8 bases sitting between them. Here the CDR3 reads CASSYLGENTGELFF. The DNA of the CDR3 is TGTGCCAGCAGTTACTTAGGGGAAAACACCGGGGAGCTGTTTTTT.

This chain connects TRBV7-9 to TRBJ1-5; tentative D call: TRBD1 (5 bases). Germline lookup yields CDR1 SEHNR and CDR2 FQNEAQ (reference sequence). Trimming left V 1 base short and J 3 bases short, with 7 bases between. The CDR3 spans 14 residues. Here the CDR3 DNA reads TGTGCCAGCAGCTTAGGACAGCTCAATCAGCCCCAGCATTTT. Residues: CASSLGQLNQPQHF.

This clone was detected a few times. The genes are TRBV28 and TRBJ2-2; TRBD1 aligns across 9 bases. With 4 bases clipped from V and 5 bases from J, the junction kept 8 bases outside the gene matches. Germline CDR1 reads MDHEN; CDR2 reads SYDVKM. This CDR3 contains 16 residues. The CDR3 protein is CASSSLEDRGTGELFF. The CDR3 DNA reads as TGTGCCAGCAGTTCCCTCGAAGACAGGGGGACCGGGGAGCTGTTTTTT.

This clone has a single count. This chain uses TRBV28 with TRBJ2-5, with D possibly being TRBD1 (6 bases). V shed 6 bases and J shed 4 bases, with 6 bases lying between them. CDR1 MDHEN and CDR2 SYDVKM come from the germline V gene. The CDR3 is 11 residues long. The CDR3 here is CASSRGETQYF. The CDR3 DNA follows: TGTGCCAGCAGCAGGGGAGAGACCCAGTACTTC.

This clone was counted once. The chain is built from TRBV7-2 and TRBJ1-5; D is undetermined. CDR1 and CDR2 from the germline V gene are SGHTA and FQGNSA. This CDR3 is built from 12 residues. Trimming removed 4 bases at V and 6 bases at J, with 7 bases between. The CDR3 nucleotides read TGTGCCAGCAGCTCGGTCGGTCAGCCCCAGCATTTT. This gives the protein CASSSVGQPQHF.

This clone appeared once. The rearrangement links TRBV10-1 to TRBJ1-3; D is unclear. Trimming left V 0 bases short and J 3 bases short, with 9 bases between. CDR1 is WNHNN and CDR2 is SYGVQD in the germline V gene (reference sequence). CDR3 size: 15 residues. In DNA form, the CDR3 reads TGCGCCAGCAGTGAGTCCCCAGCCTATGGAAACACCATATATTTT. Protein product: CASSESPAYGNTIYF.

The chain links TRBV19 to TRBJ2-5; 10 bases match TRBD2. The CDR3 loop spans 16 amino acids. Germline V lookup: CDR1 LNHDA, CDR2 SQIVND (reference sequence). V trimming: 6 bases; J trimming: 1 base; junction bases outside the gene matches: 8. CDR3 residues: CASSLGLAASQETQYF. In DNA form, the CDR3 reads TGTGCCAGTAGCCTTGGACTAGCGGCTTCCCAAGAGACCCAGTACTTC.

The chain uses TRBV18 and TRBJ1-5; TRBD1 might be the D (5 bases). CDR1 is KGHSH, CDR2 LQKENI, per germline. Trimming took off 0 bases at V and 3 bases at J, with 15 bases between the two ends. The CDR3 totals 17 residues. The CDR3 region has the DNA TGTGCCAGCTCACCACCAGGCTCAGGGTCGAACAATCAGCCCCAGCATTTT. As protein: CASSPPGSGSNNQPQHF.

The chain has TRBV27 and TRBJ2-1; D not certain. V lost 2 bases and J lost 0, with 20 bases in between. This CDR3 spans 19 amino acids. CDR1 is MNHEY and CDR2 is SMNVEV in the germline V gene (reference sequence). CDR3 in DNA: TGTGCCAGCAGTTTACGTGGGGAACAACCTCCAAGCTCCTACAATGAGCAGTTCTTC. Its protein product is CASSLRGEQPPSSYNEQFF.